The T cell receptor beta chain described here comes from a study of yellow fever vaccine responses in identical twins. Germline V gene lookup returns CDR1 SNHLY and CDR2 FYNNEI. CDR3 length: 15 amino acids. V was pared by 3 bases and J by 7 bases, with 13 bases between. TCRdb reanalysed the RT-PCR reads using MiXCR and keeps one entry per CDR3 protein. The repertoire includes 1,000 or so distinct CDR3 sequences, about 78% of them detected once, and 25% to 35% sits in the top ten. Sequenced here: T cells from blood (PBMCs), unsorted or a sorted subset (not recorded which), sampled before or after yellow fever vaccination (not recorded which). The chain links TRBV2 to TRBJ1-6; D uncertain. This sequence was found in a female donor who received the yellow fever vaccine. The CDR3 sequence: CASSEALRPNSPLHF. CDR3 DNA: TGTGCCAGCAGTGAGGCACTTCGCCCAAATTCACCCCTCCACTTT.